The text below deals with one TCR beta chain. Using a J-beta primer mix together with a sample-barcoded 5' primer, a second PCR was run for roughly 6 to 11 cycles. Each TCR beta cDNA got a 12-nucleotide random molecular identifier. Via MiXCR, TCRdb re-called the 5' RACE reads, giving one row per CDR3 protein. The repertoire holds hundreds of thousands of distinct CDR3 sequences, with around 32% as singletons. This record belongs to a study of blood T cells in healthy people across ages. Study-level information: When template switching was applied, about one barcoded beta molecule was captured per two T cells.

There were at least 5 micrograms of total RNA extracted from every sample. The CDR3 has 13 residues. The germline V gene has CDR1 ENHRY and CDR2 SYGVKD. Trimming cost V 6 bases and J 4 bases, with 13 bases left between them. V gene TRBV10-3 combines with J gene TRBJ2-7; TRBD2 is a possible D gene (6 bases). The source is a woman of 80 years or more in good health. Sequencing input: blood. CDR3 in amino acids: CAISLGGKYEQYF. CDR3 bases: TGTGCCATCAGCCTCGGAGGGAAGTACGAGCAGTACTTC.